This T cell receptor beta chain appears in the sequencing data of a study of early T cells in non-severe SARS-CoV-2 infection. V shed 2 bases and J 1 base; nucleotides not matched to a gene: 0. The CDR3 covers 16 residues. Germline assignment: CDR1 MNHEY and CDR2 SVGAGI. Individual cDNA molecules were tagged with unique molecular identifiers. TCRdb fed the 5' RACE reads into MiXCR, producing one record per CDR3 protein. This sample has approximately 50,000 distinct CDR3 sequences; over 7% occur once, and the top ten carry roughly 4.2%. This chain links TRBV6-5 with TRBJ2-6, with TRBD2 matching over 9 bases. This TCR was sampled from an adult who was a healthcare worker with PCR-confirmed SARS-CoV-2 infection or an uninfected control (not recorded which). Sequenced: whole blood. The CDR3: CASSYTSGSGANVLTF. The CDR3 DNA sequence: TGTGCCAGCAGTTACACTAGCGGGTCTGGGGCCAACGTCCTGACTTTC.